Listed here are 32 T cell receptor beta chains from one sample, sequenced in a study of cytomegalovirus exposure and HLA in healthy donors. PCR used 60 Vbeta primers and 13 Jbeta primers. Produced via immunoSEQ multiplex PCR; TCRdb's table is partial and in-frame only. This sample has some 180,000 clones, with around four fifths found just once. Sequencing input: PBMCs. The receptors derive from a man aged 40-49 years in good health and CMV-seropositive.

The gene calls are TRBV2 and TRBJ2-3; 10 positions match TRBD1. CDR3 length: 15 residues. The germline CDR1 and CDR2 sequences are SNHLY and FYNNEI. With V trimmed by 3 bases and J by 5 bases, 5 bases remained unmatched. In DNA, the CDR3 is TGTGCCAGCAGTGATCCAGGACAGGGGGGAGATACGCAGTATTTT. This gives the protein CASSDPGQGGDTQYF.

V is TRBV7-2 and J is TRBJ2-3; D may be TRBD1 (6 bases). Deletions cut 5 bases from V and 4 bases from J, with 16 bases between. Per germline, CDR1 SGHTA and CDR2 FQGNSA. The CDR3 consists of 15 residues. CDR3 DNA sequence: TGTGCCAGCAGCCCCCAGGGGCAGGGCGCAGATACGCAGTATTTT. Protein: CASSPQGQGADTQYF.

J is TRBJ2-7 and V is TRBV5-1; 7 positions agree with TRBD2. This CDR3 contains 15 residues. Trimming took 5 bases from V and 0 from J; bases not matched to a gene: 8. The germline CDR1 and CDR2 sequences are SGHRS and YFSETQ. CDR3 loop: CASRQLAQSSYEQYF. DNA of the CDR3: TGCGCCAGCAGACAACTAGCGCAGAGCTCCTACGAGCAGTACTTC.

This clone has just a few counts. CDR3 protein: CAWSGLGETQYF. CDR3 sequence (DNA): TGTGCCTGGAGCGGACTAGGAGAGACCCAGTACTTC. The gene calls are TRBV30 and TRBJ2-5; 7 bases agree with TRBD2. Germline V lookup: CDR1 GTSNPN, CDR2 SVGIG (reference sequence). The CDR3 covers 12 residues. The V and J ends lost 3 bases and 4 bases, in that order; junction bases with no gene match: 2.

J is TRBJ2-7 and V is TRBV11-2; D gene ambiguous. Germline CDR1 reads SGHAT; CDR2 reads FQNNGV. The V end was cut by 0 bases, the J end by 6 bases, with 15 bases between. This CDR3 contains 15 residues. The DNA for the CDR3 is TGTGCCAGCAGCTTAGAACTCGGTGGGCTCCGCGAGCAGTACTTC. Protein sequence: CASSLELGGLREQYF.

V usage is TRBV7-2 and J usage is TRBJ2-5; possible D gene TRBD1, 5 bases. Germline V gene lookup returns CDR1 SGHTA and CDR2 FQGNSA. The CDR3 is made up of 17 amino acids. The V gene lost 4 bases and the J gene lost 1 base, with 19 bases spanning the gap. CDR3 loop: CASSSLLGRGPQETQYF. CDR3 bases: TGTGCCAGCAGCTCCCTCCTGGGGCGAGGCCCCCAAGAGACCCAGTACTTC.

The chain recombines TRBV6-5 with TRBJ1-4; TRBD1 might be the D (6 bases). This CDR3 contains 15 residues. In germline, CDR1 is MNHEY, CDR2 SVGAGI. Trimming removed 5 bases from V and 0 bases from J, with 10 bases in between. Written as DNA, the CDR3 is TGTGCCAGCAGTCGACGGACAGCAACTAATGAAAAACTGTTTTTT. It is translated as CASSRRTATNEKLFF.

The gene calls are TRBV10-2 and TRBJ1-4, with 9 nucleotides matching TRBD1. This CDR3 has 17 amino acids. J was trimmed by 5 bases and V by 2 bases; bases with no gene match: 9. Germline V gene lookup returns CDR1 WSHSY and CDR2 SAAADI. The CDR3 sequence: CASSERTGDSGNEKLFF. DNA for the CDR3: TGCGCCAGCAGTGAGAGGACAGGGGATTCAGGGAATGAAAAACTGTTTTTT.

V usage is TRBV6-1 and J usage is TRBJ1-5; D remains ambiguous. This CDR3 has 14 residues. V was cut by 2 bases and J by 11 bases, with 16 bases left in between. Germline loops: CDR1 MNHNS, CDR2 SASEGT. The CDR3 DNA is TGTGCCAGCAGTGAAAGTAGCCCGTTTAGAGCCCAGCATTTT. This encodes CASSESSPFRAQHF.

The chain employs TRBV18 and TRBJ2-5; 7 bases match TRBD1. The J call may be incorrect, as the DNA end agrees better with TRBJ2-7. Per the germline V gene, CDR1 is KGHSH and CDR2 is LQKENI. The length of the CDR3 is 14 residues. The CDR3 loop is CASSLPGQPYEQYF. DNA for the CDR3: TGTGCCAGCTCACTACCGGGACAGCCTTACGAGCAGTACTTC.

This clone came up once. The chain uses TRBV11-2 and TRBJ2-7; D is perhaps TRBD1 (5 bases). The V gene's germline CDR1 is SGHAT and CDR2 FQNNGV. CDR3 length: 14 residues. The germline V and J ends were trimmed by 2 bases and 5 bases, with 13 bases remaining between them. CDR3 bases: TGTGCCAGCAGCTTACCCCTGGGCAGGGACGAGCAGTACTTC. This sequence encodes CASSLPLGRDEQYF.

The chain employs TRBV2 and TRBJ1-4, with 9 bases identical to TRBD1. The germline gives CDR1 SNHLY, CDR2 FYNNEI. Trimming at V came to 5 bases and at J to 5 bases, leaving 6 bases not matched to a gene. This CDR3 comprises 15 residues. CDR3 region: CASSRPGQGNEKLFF. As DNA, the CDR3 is TGTGCCAGCAGTCGCCCGGGACAGGGAAATGAAAAACTGTTTTTT.

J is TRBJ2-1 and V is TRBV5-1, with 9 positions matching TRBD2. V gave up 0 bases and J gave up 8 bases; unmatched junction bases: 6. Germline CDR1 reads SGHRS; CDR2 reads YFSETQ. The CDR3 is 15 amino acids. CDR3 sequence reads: CASSLDGTSIYEQFF. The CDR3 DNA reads TGCGCCAGCAGCTTGGATGGGACTAGCATCTATGAGCAGTTCTTC. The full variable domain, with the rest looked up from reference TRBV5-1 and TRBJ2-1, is KAGVTQTPRYLIKTRGQQVTLSCSPISGHRSVSWYQQTPGQGLQFLFEYFSETQRNKGNFPGRFSGRQFSNSRSEMNVSTLELGDSALYLCASSLDGTSIYEQFFGPGTRLTVL.

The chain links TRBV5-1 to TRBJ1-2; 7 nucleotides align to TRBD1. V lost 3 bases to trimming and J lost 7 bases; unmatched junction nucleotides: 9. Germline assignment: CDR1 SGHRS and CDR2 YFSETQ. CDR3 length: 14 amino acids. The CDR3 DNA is TGCGCCAGCAGCTGGGGTTCGGGACAGAGTGGCTACACCTTC. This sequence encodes CASSWGSGQSGYTF.

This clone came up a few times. Here the CDR3 DNA reads TGTGCCAGCACCGACGACAGAGGGGGCCGCACAGATACGCAGTATTTT. Its protein product is CASTDDRGGRTDTQYF. The chain couples TRBV28 to TRBJ2-3, with 7 bases matching TRBD1. J was trimmed by 1 base and V by 7 bases; bases with no gene match: 11. The germline gives CDR1 MDHEN, CDR2 SYDVKM. This CDR3 comprises 16 residues.

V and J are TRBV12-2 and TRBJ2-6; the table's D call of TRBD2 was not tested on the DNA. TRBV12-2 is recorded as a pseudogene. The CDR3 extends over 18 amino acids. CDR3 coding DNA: TGTGCAAGTCACCGACTAGCGGCCGGCCGCTCTGGGGCCAACGTCCTGACTTTC. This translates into CASHRLAAGRSGANVLTF.

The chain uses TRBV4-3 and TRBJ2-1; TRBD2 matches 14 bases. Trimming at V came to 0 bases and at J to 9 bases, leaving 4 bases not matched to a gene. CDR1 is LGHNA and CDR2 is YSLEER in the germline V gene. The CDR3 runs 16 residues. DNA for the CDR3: TGCGCCAGCAGCCAAGACGGACTAGCGGGAGGAGGTGAGCAGTTCTTC. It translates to CASSQDGLAGGGEQFF.

CDR3 loop: CASSPTGNTEAFF. The CDR3 bases are TGTGCCAGCAGCCCTACAGGGAACACTGAAGCTTTCTTT. J is TRBJ1-1 and V is TRBV7-9; D may be TRBD1 (5 bases). The CDR3 totals 13 residues. Trimming removed 5 bases at V and 1 base at J, with 8 bases between. CDR1 is SEHNR, CDR2 FQNEAQ, per germline (reference sequence). Using reference TRBV7-9 and TRBJ1-1 for the parts outside the CDR3, the full variable domain is DTGVSQNPRHKITKRGQNVTFRCDPISEHNRLYWYRQTLGQGPEFLTYFQNEAQLEKSRLLSDRFSAERPKGSFSTLEIQRTEQGDSAMYLCASSPTGNTEAFFGQGTRLTVV.

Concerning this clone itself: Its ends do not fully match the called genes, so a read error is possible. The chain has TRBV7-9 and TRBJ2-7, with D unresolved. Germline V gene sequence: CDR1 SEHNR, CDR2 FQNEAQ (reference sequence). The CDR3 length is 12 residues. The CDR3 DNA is TGTTCCAGCAGCTCAACATCCCGAGAGCAGTACTTC. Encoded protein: CSSSSTSREQYF.

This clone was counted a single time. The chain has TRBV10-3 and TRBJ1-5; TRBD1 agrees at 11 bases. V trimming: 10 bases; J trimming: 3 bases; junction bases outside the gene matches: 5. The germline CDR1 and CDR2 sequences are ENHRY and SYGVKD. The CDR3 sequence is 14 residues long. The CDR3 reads CATRGQGDNQPQHF. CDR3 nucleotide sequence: TGTGCCACCCGGGGACAGGGGGACAATCAGCCCCAGCATTTT.

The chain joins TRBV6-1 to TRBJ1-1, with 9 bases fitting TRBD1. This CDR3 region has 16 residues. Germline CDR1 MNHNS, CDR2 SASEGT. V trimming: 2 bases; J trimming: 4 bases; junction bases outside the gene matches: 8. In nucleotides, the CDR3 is TGTGCCAGCAGTGAACCTTCCGGGACAGGGATCACTGAAGCTTTCTTT. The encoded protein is CASSEPSGTGITEAFF.

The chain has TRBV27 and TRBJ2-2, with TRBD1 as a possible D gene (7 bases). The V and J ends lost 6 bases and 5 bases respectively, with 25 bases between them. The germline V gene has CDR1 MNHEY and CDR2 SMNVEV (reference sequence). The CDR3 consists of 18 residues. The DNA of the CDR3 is TGTGCCAGCAGCTCCAGGGGGGTAACCGGGGGCCGGACCGGGGAGCTGTTTTTT. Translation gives CASSSRGVTGGRTGELFF.

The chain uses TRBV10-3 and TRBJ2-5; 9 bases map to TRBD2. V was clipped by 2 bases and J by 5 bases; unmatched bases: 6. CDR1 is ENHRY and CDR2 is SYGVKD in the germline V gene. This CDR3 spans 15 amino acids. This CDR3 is CAISENAGGRETQYF. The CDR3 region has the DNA TGTGCCATCAGTGAGAACGCGGGAGGGAGGGAGACCCAGTACTTC.

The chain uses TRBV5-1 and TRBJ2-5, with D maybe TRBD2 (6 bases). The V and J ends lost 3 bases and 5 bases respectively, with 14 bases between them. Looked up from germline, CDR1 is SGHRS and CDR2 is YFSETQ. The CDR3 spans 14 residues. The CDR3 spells CASSWDDGGETQYF. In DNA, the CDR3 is TGCGCCAGCAGCTGGGACGATGGGGGGGAGACCCAGTACTTC.

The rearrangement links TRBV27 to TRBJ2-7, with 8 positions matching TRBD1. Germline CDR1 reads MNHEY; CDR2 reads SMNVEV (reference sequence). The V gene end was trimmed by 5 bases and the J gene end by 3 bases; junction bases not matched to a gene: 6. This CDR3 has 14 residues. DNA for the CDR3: TGTGCCAGCAGTCCCCGGACAGGGTTCTACGAGCAGTACTTC. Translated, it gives CASSPRTGFYEQYF.

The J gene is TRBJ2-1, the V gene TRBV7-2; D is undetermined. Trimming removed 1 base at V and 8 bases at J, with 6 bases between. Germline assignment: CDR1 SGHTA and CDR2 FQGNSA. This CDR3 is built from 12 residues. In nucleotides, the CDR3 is TGTGCCAGCAGCTTAGGGAGCTATGAGCAGTTCTTC. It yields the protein CASSLGSYEQFF.

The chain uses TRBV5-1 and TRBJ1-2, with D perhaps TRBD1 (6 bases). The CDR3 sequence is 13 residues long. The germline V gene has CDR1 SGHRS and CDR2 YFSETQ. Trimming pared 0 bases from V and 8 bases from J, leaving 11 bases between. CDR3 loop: CASSLGQEVGYTF. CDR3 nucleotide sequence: TGCGCCAGCAGCTTGGGACAGGAGGTCGGCTACACCTTC.

CDR3 coding DNA: TGTGCCAGCAGGGTCCCTTGGGGCGACACCGGGGAGCTGTTTTTT. This sequence encodes CASRVPWGDTGELFF. The rearrangement joins TRBV28 to TRBJ2-2; maybe TRBD1 (5 bases). Per germline, CDR1 MDHEN and CDR2 SYDVKM. This CDR3 spans 15 amino acids. V was pared by 6 bases and J by 3 bases, with 14 bases between.

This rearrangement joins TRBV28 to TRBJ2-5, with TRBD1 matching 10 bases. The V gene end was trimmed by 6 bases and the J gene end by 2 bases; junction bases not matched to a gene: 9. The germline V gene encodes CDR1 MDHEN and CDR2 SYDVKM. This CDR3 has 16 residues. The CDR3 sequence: CASSMPGQGTQETQYF. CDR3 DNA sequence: TGTGCCAGCAGCATGCCGGGACAGGGGACTCAAGAGACCCAGTACTTC.

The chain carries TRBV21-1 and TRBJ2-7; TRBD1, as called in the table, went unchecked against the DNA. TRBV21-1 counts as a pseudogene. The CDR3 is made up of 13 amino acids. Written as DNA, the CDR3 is TGTGCCAGCATAGCAGGGAAATCCTACGAGCAGTACTTC. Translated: CASIAGKSYEQYF.

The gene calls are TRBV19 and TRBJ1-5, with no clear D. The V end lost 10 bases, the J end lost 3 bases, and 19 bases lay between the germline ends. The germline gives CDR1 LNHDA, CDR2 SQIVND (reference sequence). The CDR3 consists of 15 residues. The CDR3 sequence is CATSTRQRVNQPQHF. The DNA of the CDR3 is TGTGCCACTTCTACGAGGCAGAGAGTCAATCAGCCCCAGCATTTT.

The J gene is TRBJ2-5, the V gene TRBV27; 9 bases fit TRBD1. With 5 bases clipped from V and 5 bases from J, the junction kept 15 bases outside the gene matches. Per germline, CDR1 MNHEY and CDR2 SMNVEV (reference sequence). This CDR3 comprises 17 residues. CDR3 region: CASSPSKYRGRAETQYF. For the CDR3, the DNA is TGTGCCAGCAGTCCGTCTAAATACAGGGGGCGAGCGGAGACCCAGTACTTC.